These 27 T cell receptor beta chains share one sample of origin, sequenced in a study of T cell responses to AZD1222 COVID-19 vaccine. The table came from immunoSEQ multiplex PCR; TCRdb's copy has only in-frame clones and leaves some out. Of about 45,000 clones listed, around three quarters are singletons. The sequencing here drew on peripheral blood, taken on day 0 of AZD1222 vaccination. The receptors were sampled from an adult in good health.

The chain links TRBV2 to TRBJ1-2; 7 bases map to TRBD1. CDR3 length: 16 residues. Trimming cost V 2 bases and J 0 bases; bases outside gene matches: 6. The V gene's germline CDR1 is SNHLY and CDR2 FYNNEI. The CDR3 protein is CASSEIGQVANYGYTF. The CDR3 bases are TGTGCCAGCAGTGAAATTGGACAGGTAGCTAACTATGGCTACACCTTC.

This clone was observed once. The J gene is TRBJ1-2, the V gene TRBV7-2; D call uncertain. This CDR3 region has 15 residues. Per germline, CDR1 SGHTA and CDR2 FQGNSA. V shed 3 bases and J shed 0 bases, with 11 bases lying between them. The CDR3 nucleotides read TGTGCCAGCAGCTTTAGGCCGGGAGCTAACTATGGCTACACCTTC. Its protein product is CASSFRPGANYGYTF.

In DNA, the CDR3 is TGTGCCAGCAGTTTGGGACTACAGGGACGCTCTAGCAATCAGCCCCAGCATTTT. Translated, it gives CASSLGLQGRSSNQPQHF. The V and J genes are TRBV28 and TRBJ1-5, with D perhaps matching TRBD1 (6 bases). The V end was cut by 3 bases, the J end by 0 bases, with 18 bases between. The germline V gene has CDR1 MDHEN and CDR2 SYDVKM. The CDR3 spans 18 residues.

The rearrangement uses TRBV12-5 and TRBJ2-3; D possibly uses TRBD1 or TRBD2 (5 bases each). Trimming took off 2 bases at V and 0 bases at J, with 12 bases between the two ends. The CDR3 is made up of 16 amino acids. From germline, CDR1 is LGHNT and CDR2 FRNRAP. In DNA form, the CDR3 reads TGTGCTAGTGGTTTGATTTCGGGGCCTAGCACAGATACGCAGTATTTT. It encodes CASGLISGPSTDTQYF.

This clone was recorded once. The chain combines TRBV19 with TRBJ2-3; D might be TRBD1 or TRBD2, each matching 6 bases. This CDR3 is 15 amino acids long. V was trimmed by 6 bases and J by 8 bases, leaving 21 bases between them. Germline lookup yields CDR1 LNHDA and CDR2 SQIVND (reference sequence). The CDR3 reads CASRVGGGSGGTQYF. Here the CDR3 DNA reads TGTGCCAGTAGGGTGGGGGGCGGCTCCGGAGGTACGCAGTATTTT.

This chain joins TRBV24-1 and TRBJ2-5, with D tentatively TRBD2 (6 bases). The CDR3 consists of 16 residues. The germline V gene has CDR1 KGHDR and CDR2 SFDVKD. With 3 bases removed from V and 5 bases from J, the gap between germline ends came to 18 bases. CDR3: CATSDAGRLGFETQYF. The CDR3 DNA sequence: TGTGCCACCAGTGATGCAGGGAGGCTGGGGTTCGAGACCCAGTACTTC.

The chain has TRBV6-4 and TRBJ1-2, with 7 bases identical to TRBD1. V was pared by 0 bases and J by 4 bases, with 8 bases of the junction left unmatched. Germline CDR1 and CDR2: MRHNA and SNTAGT. The CDR3 is 16 amino acids. CDR3 nucleotide sequence: TGTGCCAGCAGTGACTCGGAAGGGGGCGTACGCTATGGCTACACCTTC. As protein: CASSDSEGGVRYGYTF.

This chain uses TRBV5-1 with TRBJ1-4, with no clear D. The CDR3 spans 15 residues. Trimming pared 3 bases from V and 5 bases from J, leaving 14 bases between. Per germline, CDR1 SGHRS and CDR2 YFSETQ. CDR3 loop: CASSSTGPPNEKLFF. The CDR3 coding sequence is TGCGCCAGCAGCTCGACCGGGCCCCCAAATGAAAAACTGTTTTTT. Variable domain in full (rest from reference TRBV5-1 and TRBJ1-4): KAGVTQTPRYLIKTRGQQVTLSCSPISGHRSVSWYQQTPGQGLQFLFEYFSETQRNKGNFPGRFSGRQFSNSRSEMNVSTLELGDSALYLCASSSTGPPNEKLFFGSGTQLSVL.

The J gene is TRBJ2-2, the V gene TRBV6-2 or TRBV6-3; no reliable D call. CDR1 and CDR2 from the germline V gene are MNHEY and SVGEGT. V gave up 1 base and J gave up 7 bases, with 4 bases separating them. This CDR3 contains 12 residues. The CDR3 loop is CASSYWGGELFF. The CDR3 nucleotides read TGTGCCAGCAGTTACTGGGGCGGGGAGCTGTTTTTT.

The rearrangement joins TRBV20-1 to TRBJ2-3; 8 nucleotides line up with TRBD2. Germline V CDR1 and CDR2: DFQATT, SNEGSKA (reference sequence). The length of the CDR3 is 16 residues. V trimming: 3 bases; J trimming: 0 bases; junction bases outside the gene matches: 8. The CDR3 region has the DNA TGCAGTGCTAGTAATCGGGGGGGGGATAGCACAGATACGCAGTATTTT. Translated, it gives CSASNRGGDSTDTQYF.

V gene TRBV6-6 combines with J gene TRBJ2-1, with D perhaps TRBD1 (5 bases). Trimming stripped 2 bases from V and 3 bases from J, with 14 bases between. This CDR3 spans 16 amino acids. Germline CDR1 is MNHNY and CDR2 is SVGAGI (reference sequence). CDR3 nucleotides: TGTGCCAGCAGTTACAGGGGAATTAGGGACTACAATGAGCAGTTCTTC. Translated, it gives CASSYRGIRDYNEQFF.

V gene TRBV5-1 combines with J gene TRBJ2-5; D perhaps matches TRBD2 (5 bases). Germline V lookup: CDR1 SGHRS, CDR2 YFSETQ. Deletions cut 1 base from V and 1 base from J, with 8 bases between. The CDR3 is 14 amino acids. The CDR3 sequence: CASSLRGSQETQYF. The CDR3 DNA reads as TGCGCCAGCAGCTTGCGAGGGAGCCAAGAGACCCAGTACTTC.

The chain joins TRBV5-6 to TRBJ2-6, with D unresolved. Germline lookup yields CDR1 SGHDT and CDR2 YYEEEE. The CDR3 covers 15 residues. Trimming left V 2 bases short and J 0 bases short, with 6 bases between. The CDR3 DNA reads TGTGCCAGCAGCTTCCGAGGCTCTGGGGCCAACGTCCTGACTTTC. Its translation: CASSFRGSGANVLTF.

V usage is TRBV11-2 and J usage is TRBJ2-1; maybe TRBD1 (5 bases). Trimming removed 2 bases from V and 10 bases from J, with 18 bases in between. CDR3 size: 15 residues. CDR1 is SGHAT, CDR2 FQNNGV, per germline. The CDR3 reads CASSLWDHEGVEQFF. CDR3 DNA sequence: TGTGCCAGCAGCTTATGGGATCACGAAGGGGTGGAGCAGTTCTTC.

V is TRBV3-1 (or the pseudogene TRBV3-2) and J is TRBJ1-2; tentatively, D is TRBD1 (6 bases). The CDR3 covers 14 residues. CDR1 is LGHDT, CDR2 YNNKEL, per germline (reference sequence). Trimming stripped 0 bases from V and 8 bases from J, with 13 bases between. CDR3 sequence (DNA): TGTGCCAGCAGCCAAGATCAGGGGCTCCGGGGCTACACCTTC. It specifies CASSQDQGLRGYTF.

CDR3 residues: CASSPGTPSTDTQYF. DNA of the CDR3: TGCGCCAGCAGCCCGGGGACTCCGAGCACAGATACGCAGTATTTT. The V gene is TRBV5-1, the J gene TRBJ2-3; a possible D gene is TRBD2 (6 bases). Trimming stripped 4 bases from V and 0 bases from J, with 12 bases between. Germline CDR1 SGHRS, CDR2 YFSETQ. The CDR3 is 15 residues long.

The genes are TRBV6-6 and TRBJ2-2, with a possible D match to TRBD2 (6 bases). V lost 4 bases and J lost 2, with 14 bases in between. From germline, CDR1 is MNHNY and CDR2 SVGAGI (reference sequence). This CDR3 region has 16 residues. DNA for the CDR3: TGTGCCAGCAGTTCCTGGCAGGGACTTAACACCGGGGAGCTGTTTTTT. Its translation: CASSSWQGLNTGELFF.

This clone has just one count. J is TRBJ2-5 and V is TRBV29-1, with D possibly TRBD2 on 6 matching bases. Germline V gene data show CDR1 as SQVTM and CDR2 as ANQGSEA. The CDR3 sequence is 13 residues long. Trimming shortened V by 6 bases and J by 5 bases, and 16 bases separated the two germline ends. CDR3 sequence (DNA): TGCAGCGTGTTAACGGCGGGATTTGAGACCCAGTACTTC. This encodes CSVLTAGFETQYF.

This sequence joins TRBV30 and TRBJ2-7; TRBD1 agrees at 7 bases. The germline V gene has CDR1 GTSNPN and CDR2 SVGIG (reference sequence). The CDR3 has 13 amino acids. V was clipped by 6 bases and J by 0 bases; unmatched bases: 5. CDR3 region: CACTGVSSYEQYF. CDR3 bases: TGTGCCTGTACAGGGGTCAGCTCCTACGAGCAGTACTTC. Supplemented by reference TRBV30 and TRBJ2-7, the full variable domain reads SQTIHQWPATLVQPVGSPLSLECTVEGTSNPNLYWYRQAAGRGLQLLFYSVGIGQISSEVPQNLSASRPQDRQFILSSKKLLLSDSGFYLCACTGVSSYEQYFGPGTRLTVT.

The rearrangement uses TRBV7-9 and TRBJ1-2; D remains unclear. The V gene lost 2 bases and the J gene lost 13 bases, with 17 bases spanning the gap. Germline loops: CDR1 SEHNR, CDR2 FQNEAQ (reference sequence). The CDR3 runs 13 residues. The CDR3 spells CASSLRTAGLPTF. CDR3 in DNA: TGTGCCAGCAGCTTACGGACGGCTGGCCTCCCCACCTTC.

This clone was seen only a few times. The chain joins TRBV30 to TRBJ1-6; D is uncertain. Germline CDR1 and CDR2: GTSNPN and SVGIG (reference sequence). The CDR3 sequence is 12 residues long. Trimming stripped 2 bases from V and 10 bases from J, with 9 bases between. For the CDR3, the DNA is TGTGCCTGGAGTTTGGGCTACTCACCCCTCCACTTT. This translates into CAWSLGYSPLHF.

The chain couples TRBV7-9 to TRBJ2-7; D may correspond to TRBD1 or TRBD2 (6 bases each). The CDR3 is made up of 16 amino acids. V lost 4 bases and J 5 bases, leaving 21 bases between the germline ends. CDR1 is SEHNR and CDR2 is FQNEAQ in the germline V gene (reference sequence). CDR3 residues: CASSSRMGGISDEQYF. The CDR3 bases are TGTGCCAGCAGCTCTCGGATGGGGGGCATCTCGGACGAGCAGTACTTC.

This rearrangement joins TRBV27 to TRBJ2-7; 8 bases map to TRBD2. The CDR3 covers 14 residues. V was clipped by 2 bases and J by 6 bases; unmatched bases: 6. The V gene's germline CDR1 is MNHEY and CDR2 SMNVEV (reference sequence). CDR3 coding DNA: TGTGCCAGCAGTTTACTCGGGGGGGCAGGCGAGCAGTACTTC. Translated: CASSLLGGAGEQYF.

The gene calls are TRBV11-3 and TRBJ2-7, with TRBD1 identical over 10 bases. Germline lookup yields CDR1 SGHNT and CDR2 YENEEA. The CDR3 length is 16 residues. V trimming: 4 bases; J trimming: 3 bases; junction bases outside the gene matches: 9. In DNA form, the CDR3 reads TGTGCCAGCAGCTCCCGGGACAGGGGTTCTGTCTACGAGCAGTACTTC. Protein sequence: CASSSRDRGSVYEQYF.

The rearrangement links TRBV28 to TRBJ2-5, with 7 bases matching TRBD1. V was clipped by 0 bases and J by 5 bases; unmatched bases: 6. Germline V gene sequence: CDR1 MDHEN, CDR2 SYDVKM. The CDR3 length is 15 residues. This chain's CDR3 is CASSLWPRGMETQYF. CDR3 in DNA: TGTGCCAGCAGTTTATGGCCCAGGGGGATGGAGACCCAGTACTTC.

This chain links TRBV6-5 with TRBJ1-1; TRBD1 agrees at 8 bases. CDR1 and CDR2 (germline): MNHEY, SVGAGI. This CDR3 spans 14 amino acids. V shed 7 bases, J shed 8 bases, and the junction held 12 bases outside the gene matches. CDR3 sequence reads: CASNSPGQAKEAFF. CDR3 nucleotides: TGTGCCAGCAATTCCCCGGGACAGGCTAAGGAAGCTTTCTTT.

The chain uses TRBV12-5 and TRBJ2-6, with D uncertain. V lost 7 bases and J 0 bases, leaving 7 bases between the germline ends. The V gene's germline CDR1 is LGHNT and CDR2 FRNRAP. There are 14 residues in the CDR3. The CDR3: CASAGSSGANVLTF. In nucleotides, the CDR3 is TGTGCTAGTGCGGGCAGCTCTGGGGCCAACGTCCTGACTTTC.